This is a list of T cell receptor beta chains from one sample in a study of human CD8 memory T cell subsets. TCRdb re-called the 5' RACE reads and catalogs CDR3 proteins one per entry, DNA excluded. The sample data list fewer than 15,000 distinct CDR3 sequences. The sequenced material came from CD8+ T cells from PBMCs. These receptors were collected from a human donor in good health. Each CDR3 is given with its conserved first and last residue. Some rows mark clone size as missing; the rest say once, few, many or name a class of expanded clone.

>TRBV29-1|-|TRBJ1-1
CSVEDDVTRGTEAFF
>TRBV29-1|medium-sized|TRBJ1-1
CSALTYTEAFF
>TRBV4-3|medium-sized|TRBJ1-1
CASSQLPGTEAFF
>TRBV7-9|-|TRBJ1-1
CASSEEGGNTEAFF
>TRBV20-1|medium-sized|TRBJ2-1
CSASSSGGDYNEQFF
>TRBV19|-|TRBJ2-1
CASSIIVAGNEQFF
>TRBV27|-|TRBJ2-1
CASSLGPAGGYNEQFF
>TRBV20-1|-|TRBJ2-3
CSARDLAVAASTDTQYF
>TRBV21-1|-|TRBJ1-4
CASSNYIRDFVTNEKLFF
>TRBV6-2/TRBV6-3|-|TRBJ2-7
CASSYAKPRTSGGPSSYEQYF
>TRBV13|-|TRBJ2-7
CASSLAAGRRDRSYEQYF
>TRBV12-3/TRBV12-4|-|TRBJ1-5
CASRHSSNQPQHF
>TRBV7-6|-|TRBJ2-1
CASSPTTSGSRNEQFF
>TRBV6-6|-|TRBJ2-7
CASSYSPVEEQYF
>TRBV7-2|-|TRBJ2-1
CASSSGLAGNNEQFF
>TRBV7-6|-|TRBJ2-3
CASSLRDKPSTDTQYF
>TRBV7-9|-|TRBJ2-5
CASSFSPGPRETQYF
>TRBV7-9|-|TRBJ2-7
CASSPRDGALVDEQYF
>TRBV7-9|-|TRBJ2-1
CASSSSSGPPYNEQFF
>TRBV6-5|-|TRBJ2-7
CASSSSPGTGGEQYF
>TRBV25-1|-|TRBJ1-3
CASSGAGGSNSGNTIYF
>TRBV7-6|-|TRBJ2-5
CASSHPSGAQETQYF
>TRBV4-2|-|TRBJ2-3
CASSQGLYTQYF
>TRBV24-1|medium-sized|TRBJ2-3
CATSDGTPSQYF
>TRBV14|-|TRBJ1-2
CASSRGQGGDYGYTF
>TRBV4-2|-|TRBJ2-1
CASSQVSAESSYNEQFF
>TRBV27|-|TRBJ1-2
CASSLSYLGQGVDGYTF
>TRBV7-8|medium-sized|TRBJ2-5
CASSPTGLAGEETQYF
>TRBV10-3|-|TRBJ2-3
CAISESGSTDTQYF